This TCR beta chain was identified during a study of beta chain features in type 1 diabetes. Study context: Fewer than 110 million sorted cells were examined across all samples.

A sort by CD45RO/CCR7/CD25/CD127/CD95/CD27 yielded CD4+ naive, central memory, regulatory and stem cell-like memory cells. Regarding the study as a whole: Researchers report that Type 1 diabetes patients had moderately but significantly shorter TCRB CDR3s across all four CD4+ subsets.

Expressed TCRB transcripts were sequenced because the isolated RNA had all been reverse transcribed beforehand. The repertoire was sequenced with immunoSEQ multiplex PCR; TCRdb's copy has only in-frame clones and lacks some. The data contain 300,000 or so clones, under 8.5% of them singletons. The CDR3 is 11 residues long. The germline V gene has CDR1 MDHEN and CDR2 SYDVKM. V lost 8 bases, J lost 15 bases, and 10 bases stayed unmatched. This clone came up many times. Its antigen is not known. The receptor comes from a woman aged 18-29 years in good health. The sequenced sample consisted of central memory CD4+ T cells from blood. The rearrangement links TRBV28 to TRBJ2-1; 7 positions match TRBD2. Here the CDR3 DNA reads TGTGCCAGCGCTAGGGAGGGGACTCCGTTCTTC. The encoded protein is CASAREGTPFF.